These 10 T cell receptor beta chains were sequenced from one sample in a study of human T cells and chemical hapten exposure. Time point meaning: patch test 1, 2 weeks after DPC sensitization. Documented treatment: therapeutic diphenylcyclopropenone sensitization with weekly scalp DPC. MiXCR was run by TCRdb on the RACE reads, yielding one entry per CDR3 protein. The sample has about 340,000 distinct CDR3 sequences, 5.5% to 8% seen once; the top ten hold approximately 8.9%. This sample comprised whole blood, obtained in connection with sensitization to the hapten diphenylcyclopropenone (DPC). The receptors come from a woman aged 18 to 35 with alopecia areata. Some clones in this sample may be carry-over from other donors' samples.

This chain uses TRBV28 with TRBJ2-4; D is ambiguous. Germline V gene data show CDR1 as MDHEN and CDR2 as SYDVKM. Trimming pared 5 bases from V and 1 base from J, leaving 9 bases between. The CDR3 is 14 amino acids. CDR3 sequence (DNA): TGTGCCAGCAGTGACGGTGCGGCCAAAAACATTCAGTACTTC. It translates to CASSDGAAKNIQYF.

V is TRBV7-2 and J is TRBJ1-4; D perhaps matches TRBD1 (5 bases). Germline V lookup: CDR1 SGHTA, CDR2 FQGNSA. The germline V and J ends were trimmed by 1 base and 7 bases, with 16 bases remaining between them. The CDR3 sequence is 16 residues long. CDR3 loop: CASSLVVGGRGEKLFF. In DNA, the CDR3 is TGTGCCAGCAGCTTAGTAGTCGGGGGGAGAGGTGAAAAACTGTTTTTT.

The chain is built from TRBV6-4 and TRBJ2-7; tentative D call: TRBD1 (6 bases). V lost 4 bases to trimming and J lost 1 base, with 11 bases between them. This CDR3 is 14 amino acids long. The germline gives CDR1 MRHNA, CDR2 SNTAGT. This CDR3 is CASSGTVGSYEQYF. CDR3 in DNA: TGTGCCAGCAGTGGGACAGTAGGATCCTACGAGCAGTACTTC.

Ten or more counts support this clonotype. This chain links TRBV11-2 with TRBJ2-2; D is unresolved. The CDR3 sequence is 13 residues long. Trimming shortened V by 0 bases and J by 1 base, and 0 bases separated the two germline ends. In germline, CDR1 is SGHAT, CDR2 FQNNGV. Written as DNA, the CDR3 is TGTGCCAGCAGCTTAGAGAACACCGGGGAGCTGTTTTTT. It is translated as CASSLENTGELFF.

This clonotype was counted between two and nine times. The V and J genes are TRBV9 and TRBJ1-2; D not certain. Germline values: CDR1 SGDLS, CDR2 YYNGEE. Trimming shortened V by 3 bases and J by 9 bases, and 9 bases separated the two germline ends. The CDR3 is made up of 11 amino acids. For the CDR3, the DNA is TGTGCCAGCAGCGCCCTAACCCGCTACACCTTC. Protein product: CASSALTRYTF.

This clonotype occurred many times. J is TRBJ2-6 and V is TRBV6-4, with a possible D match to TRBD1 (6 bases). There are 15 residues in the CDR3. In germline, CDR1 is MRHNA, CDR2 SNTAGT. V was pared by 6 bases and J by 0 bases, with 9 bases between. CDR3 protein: CASSQDSSGANVLTF. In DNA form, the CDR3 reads TGTGCCAGCAGCCAGGACAGCTCTGGGGCCAACGTCCTGACTTTC.

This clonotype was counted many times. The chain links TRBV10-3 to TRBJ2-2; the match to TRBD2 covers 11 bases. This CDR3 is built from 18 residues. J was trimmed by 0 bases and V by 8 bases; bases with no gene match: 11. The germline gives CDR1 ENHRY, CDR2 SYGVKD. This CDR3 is CAISRASGGMTNTGELFF. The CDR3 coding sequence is TGTGCCATCTCGCGGGCTAGCGGGGGGATGACGAACACCGGGGAGCTGTTTTTT.

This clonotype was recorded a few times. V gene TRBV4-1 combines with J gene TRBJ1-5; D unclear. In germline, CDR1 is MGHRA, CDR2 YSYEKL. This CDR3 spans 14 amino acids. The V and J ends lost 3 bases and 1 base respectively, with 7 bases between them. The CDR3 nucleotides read TGCGCCAGCAGCCACGGCGCGAGCAATCAGCCCCAGCATTTT. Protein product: CASSHGASNQPQHF.

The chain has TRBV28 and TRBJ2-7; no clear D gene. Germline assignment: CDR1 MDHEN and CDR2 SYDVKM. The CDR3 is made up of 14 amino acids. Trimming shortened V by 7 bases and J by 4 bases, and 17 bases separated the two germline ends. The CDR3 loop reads CASINSGSRYEQYF. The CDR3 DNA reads TGTGCCAGCATTAACAGTGGGTCGCGGTACGAGCAGTACTTC.

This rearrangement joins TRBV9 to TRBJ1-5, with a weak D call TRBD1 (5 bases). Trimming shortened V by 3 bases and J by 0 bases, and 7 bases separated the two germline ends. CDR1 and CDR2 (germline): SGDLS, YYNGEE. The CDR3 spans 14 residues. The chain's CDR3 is CASSGQFSNQPQHF. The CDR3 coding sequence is TGTGCCAGCAGCGGACAGTTTAGCAATCAGCCCCAGCATTTT.